This T cell receptor (beta chain) was sequenced during a study of early T cells in non-severe SARS-CoV-2 infection. The CDR3 is made up of 12 amino acids. V was trimmed by 2 bases and J by 1 base, leaving 5 bases between them. Germline V CDR1 and CDR2: GTSNPN, SVGIG (reference sequence). TCRdb used MiXCR to reprocess the 5' RACE reads, holding one entry per CDR3 protein. The data hold about 61,000 distinct CDR3 sequences, with 9.5% to 15% observed a single time. The sequence came from an adult who was a healthcare worker with PCR-confirmed SARS-CoV-2 infection or an uninfected control (not recorded which). The donor label of this sample is uncertain. The rearrangement links TRBV30 to TRBJ2-5, with no clear D. The sequencing here drew on whole blood, taken at baseline. CDR3 protein: CAWSSGQETQYF. The CDR3 DNA is TGTGCCTGGAGTTCTGGCCAAGAGACCCAGTACTTC.